This TCR beta chain was sequenced during a study of blood T cell repertoires in COVID-19. Study at large: The samples span acute and convalescent COVID-19 from the United States, Italy and Spain. In each case, the material was cDNA or gDNA derived from T cells, B-cell-depleted T cells, or PBMCs.

Assay: immunoSEQ multiplex PCR; the TCRdb copy retains only in-frame clones and omits some. The data contain fewer than 70,000 clones, roughly 80% of them singletons. The CDR3 extends over 14 amino acids. Germline V gene lookup returns CDR1 SGHAT and CDR2 FQNNGV. V shed 8 bases and J 5 bases; nucleotides not matched to a gene: 7. The receptor's source is a man aged 55 to 70 with acute or convalescent COVID-19. Specimen: peripheral blood. The V call is TRBV11-2, the J call TRBJ2-1; TRBD1 matches 9 bases. The CDR3 loop reads CASRGTGSHNEQFF. The CDR3 DNA follows: TGTGCCAGCCGAGGGACAGGGTCGCACAATGAGCAGTTCTTC.